The 32 T cell receptor beta chains listed next were all sequenced from one sample in a study of T-cell reconstitution after alpha-beta-depleted transplantation in children. Unique molecular identifiers were used in preparing the TCRbeta library. TCRdb re-analysed the PCR reads in MiXCR, keeping a single row per CDR3 protein. Among about 980,000 distinct CDR3 sequences listed, around 30% were seen once. Sequencing used PBMCs, mostly from graft donor cells, obtained 360 days after TCRalphabeta/CD19-depleted stem cell transplant. These receptor sequences come from a boy in the first two years of life who had a stem cell transplant for SCID, so the T cells may come from the graft donor.

The chain has TRBV20-1 and TRBJ1-6, with a tentative D call TRBD1 (6 bases). The germline V gene has CDR1 DFQATT and CDR2 SNEGSKA (reference sequence). V lost 3 bases and J lost 0, with 9 bases in between. The CDR3 length is 15 residues. The CDR3 loop is CSAREDSSYNSPLHF. In nucleotides, the CDR3 is TGCAGTGCTAGGGAGGACAGCTCCTATAATTCACCCCTCCACTTT.

This clonotype was seen a few times. The J gene is TRBJ1-1, the V gene TRBV11-1, with a weak D call TRBD1 (5 bases). The V gene's germline CDR1 is SGHAT and CDR2 FQDESV (reference sequence). The CDR3 is made up of 16 amino acids. The V end lost 5 bases, the J end lost 1 base, and 17 bases lay between the germline ends. CDR3 DNA sequence: TGTGCCAGCAGCCGGTTTGGGGCCCCGCGGAACACTGAAGCTTTCTTT. It codes for CASSRFGAPRNTEAFF. Using reference TRBV11-1 and TRBJ1-1 for the parts outside the CDR3, the full variable domain is EAEVAQSPRYKITEKSQAVAFWCDPISGHATLYWYRQILGQGPELLVQFQDESVVDDSQLPKDRFSAERLKGVDSTLKIQPAELGDSAMYLCASSRFGAPRNTEAFFGQGTRLTVV.

The sample holds a few counts of this clonotype. This chain links TRBV20-1 with TRBJ1-1, with D possibly matching TRBD1 (5 bases). From germline, CDR1 is DFQATT and CDR2 SNEGSKA (reference sequence). Trimming took 6 bases from V and 3 from J, leaving 17 bases between them. The length of the CDR3 is 14 residues. The CDR3 nucleotides are TGCAGTGCCTCCGGACATACCACGGACACTGAAGCTTTCTTT. Residues: CSASGHTTDTEAFF.

This clonotype was seen a handful of times. The rearrangement uses TRBV3-1 and TRBJ2-5; D may be TRBD2 (5 bases). Germline-derived CDR1 and CDR2 are LGHDT and YNNKEL (reference sequence). With 0 bases removed from V and 5 bases from J, the gap between germline ends came to 10 bases. The CDR3 loop spans 14 amino acids. CDR3 in amino acids: CASSQDGVVETQYF. The CDR3 nucleotides read TGTGCCAGCAGCCAAGACGGGGTGGTGGAGACCCAGTACTTC.

A few counts support this clonotype. This chain uses TRBV3-1 with TRBJ1-2; 7 bases align to TRBD1. The V and J ends lost 3 bases and 1 base, in that order; junction bases with no gene match: 8. Germline V gives CDR1 LGHDT, CDR2 YNNKEL (reference sequence). The CDR3 has 16 residues. CDR3 loop: CASSHGTENRNYGYTF. In DNA form, the CDR3 reads TGTGCCAGCAGCCACGGGACAGAGAACCGTAACTATGGCTACACCTTC.

This chain connects TRBV5-1 to TRBJ2-7, with D hard to call. The CDR3 covers 13 residues. Trimming pared 5 bases from V and 5 bases from J, leaving 14 bases between. Germline-derived CDR1 and CDR2 are SGHRS and YFSETQ. Here the CDR3 reads CASSLFQLNEQYF. Here the CDR3 DNA reads TGCGCCAGCAGTCTTTTTCAGTTAAACGAGCAGTACTTC.

The J gene is TRBJ2-1, the V gene TRBV5-1; 11 positions match TRBD2. Trimming at V came to 4 bases and at J to 4 bases, leaving 7 bases not matched to a gene. Germline CDR1 SGHRS, CDR2 YFSETQ. The CDR3 is 16 amino acids. This CDR3 is CASSANSGGAYNEQFF. The CDR3, as DNA: TGCGCCAGCAGCGCAAATAGCGGGGGGGCGTACAATGAGCAGTTCTTC.

The CDR3 loop is CASSPTGLPEGTQYF. The CDR3 coding sequence is TGTGCCAGCAGTCCGACGGGACTACCAGAGGGGACCCAGTACTTC. The V gene is TRBV9, the J gene TRBJ2-5, with 7 bases lining up with TRBD2. V lost 5 bases to trimming and J lost 7 bases; unmatched junction nucleotides: 14. Germline V CDR1 and CDR2: SGDLS, YYNGEE. This CDR3 has 15 residues.

The V gene is TRBV7-2, the J gene TRBJ2-3; TRBD1 is a possible D gene (6 bases). The V gene lost 5 bases and the J gene lost 1 base, with 13 bases spanning the gap. The length of the CDR3 is 15 residues. CDR1 and CDR2 from the germline V gene are SGHTA and FQGNSA. The CDR3 reads CASSTGNPGTDTQYF. The CDR3 DNA sequence: TGTGCCAGCAGCACAGGGAATCCCGGCACAGATACGCAGTATTTT. The whole variable domain, filled in from reference TRBV7-2 and TRBJ2-3, reads GAGVSQSPSNKVTEKGKDVELRCDPISGHTALYWYRQSLGQGLEFLIYFQGNSAPDKSGLPSDRFSAERTGGSVSTLTIQRTQQEDSAVYLCASSTGNPGTDTQYFGPGTRLTVL.

The gene calls are TRBV20-1 and TRBJ1-1; TRBD1 might be the D (6 bases). CDR3 length: 12 residues. CDR1 DFQATT and CDR2 SNEGSKA come from the germline V gene (reference sequence). Trimming removed 5 bases at V and 5 bases at J, with 12 bases between. CDR3 DNA: TGCAGTGCTGAAGGGGGGACGACTGAAGCTTTCTTT. Protein: CSAEGGTTEAFF.

This clonotype was counted many times. This chain links TRBV12-3 or TRBV12-4 with TRBJ2-3, with D perhaps given as TRBD1 or TRBD2 (6 bases each). The ends were cut back, 4 bases at V and 1 base at J, with 12 bases in the middle. The CDR3 covers 15 residues. CDR3 in amino acids: CASSSRGRGTDTQYF. As DNA, the CDR3 is TGTGCCAGCAGTTCCCGGGGGCGGGGCACAGATACGCAGTATTTT.

The J gene is TRBJ2-7, the V gene TRBV19; 8 bases are shared with TRBD1. V dropped 5 bases and J dropped 1; count of bases not matched to a gene: 7. CDR1 is LNHDA and CDR2 is SQIVND in the germline V gene (reference sequence). This CDR3 is 15 amino acids long. CDR3 region: CASSGGTGNSYEQYF. The CDR3 DNA reads TGTGCCAGTAGTGGAGGGACAGGAAATTCCTACGAGCAGTACTTC.

The table lists this clonotype with a few counts. The chain links TRBV2 to TRBJ2-3; D is possibly TRBD1 (5 bases). The CDR3 contains 15 residues. Trimming took 4 bases from V and 0 from J, leaving 11 bases between them. CDR1 is SNHLY, CDR2 FYNNEI, per germline. CDR3 DNA: TGTGCCAGCAGTGTCGCAGGGCTAAGCACAGATACGCAGTATTTT. Amino acids: CASSVAGLSTDTQYF.

The V call is TRBV29-1, the J call TRBJ2-5; D assignment may be TRBD1 or TRBD2 (5 bases each). CDR3 length: 13 amino acids. The V end was cut by 5 bases, the J end by 1 base, with 11 bases between. The germline CDR1 and CDR2 sequences are SQVTM and ANQGSEA. Written as DNA, the CDR3 is TGCAGCGTTAAGGGACGGATCCAAGAGACCCAGTACTTC. This codes for CSVKGRIQETQYF.

This chain uses TRBV29-1 with TRBJ2-1; either TRBD1 or TRBD2 may fit D (5 bases each). Per the germline V gene, CDR1 is SQVTM and CDR2 is ANQGSEA. V lost 6 bases and J 14 bases, leaving 23 bases between the germline ends. CDR3 length: 13 amino acids. CDR3 sequence (DNA): TGCAGCGTCCAGATGTCCATGGGGGACGTCAAGTTCTTC. Amino acid sequence: CSVQMSMGDVKFF.

The V and J genes are TRBV12-3 or TRBV12-4 and TRBJ2-1; D remains ambiguous. The ends were cut back, 4 bases at V and 4 bases at J, with 14 bases in the middle. The CDR3 runs 15 residues. The CDR3: CASSSPYSGYNEQFF. The CDR3 coding sequence is TGTGCCAGCAGTTCTCCCTATAGTGGGTACAATGAGCAGTTCTTC.

V usage is TRBV20-1 and J usage is TRBJ1-3, with D uncertain. V was trimmed by 3 bases and J by 5 bases, leaving 11 bases between them. This CDR3 spans 13 amino acids. From germline, CDR1 is DFQATT and CDR2 SNEGSKA (reference sequence). CDR3: CSASRVERNTIYF. CDR3 coding DNA: TGCAGTGCTAGCCGGGTAGAACGAAACACCATATATTTT.

This clonotype was counted many times. The chain has TRBV3-1 and TRBJ1-4, with TRBD1 matching 9 bases. Trimming at V came to 3 bases and at J to 8 bases, leaving 4 bases not matched to a gene. The CDR3 runs 14 residues. The germline V gene has CDR1 LGHDT and CDR2 YNNKEL (reference sequence). CDR3 sequence: CASSQRQGDEKLFF. In DNA form, the CDR3 reads TGTGCCAGCAGCCAGAGACAGGGGGACGAAAAACTGTTTTTT.

Comment on this clonotype: This may be a read error: a much more frequent sequence differs by one nucleotide. The genes are TRBV9 and TRBJ2-6; D uncertain. Germline-derived CDR1 and CDR2 are SGDLS and YYNGEE. The germline V and J ends were trimmed by 1 base and 0 bases, with 2 bases remaining between them. This CDR3 spans 14 amino acids. The CDR3 region has the DNA TGTGCCAGCAGCGTACCCTCTGGGGCCAACGTCCTGACTTTC. Protein product: CASSVPSGANVLTF.

This clonotype was seen a handful of times. This chain joins TRBV10-3 and TRBJ1-5; no clear D gene. Per germline, CDR1 ENHRY and CDR2 SYGVKD. V was pared by 2 bases and J by 2 bases, with 7 bases between. This CDR3 spans 14 amino acids. Here the CDR3 DNA reads TGTGCCATCAGTGAGGTTTGGGGCAATCAGCCCCAGCATTTT. It translates to CAISEVWGNQPQHF.

The rearrangement links TRBV3-1 to TRBJ1-4, with D perhaps matching TRBD1 (5 bases). V dropped 0 bases and J dropped 8 bases, with 16 bases sitting between them. The CDR3 has 16 amino acids. Germline CDR1 and CDR2: LGHDT and YNNKEL (reference sequence). As DNA, the CDR3 is TGTGCCAGCAGCCAAGATTTGAGGGCAGGGATGGAAAAACTGTTTTTT. Its protein product is CASSQDLRAGMEKLFF.

Here the CDR3 DNA reads TGTGCCAGCAGCGAATACAACCGGGACGGCTATGGCTACACCTTC. This translates into CASSEYNRDGYGYTF. This chain joins TRBV5-6 and TRBJ1-2; tentatively, D is TRBD1 (5 bases). Between the trimmed V and J ends, which lost 4 bases and 4 bases, there was a span of 17 bases. The germline V gene encodes CDR1 SGHDT and CDR2 YYEEEE. CDR3 length: 15 residues.

This clonotype was seen a few times. The chain has TRBV9 and TRBJ2-2, with 11 bases that match TRBD2. Germline V gene data show CDR1 as SGDLS and CDR2 as YYNGEE. J gave up 1 base and V 1 base, and 3 bases lay outside the gene matches. The CDR3 has 17 amino acids. The chain's CDR3 is CASSVLAGGLNTGELFF. The CDR3 nucleotides are TGTGCCAGCAGCGTACTAGCGGGGGGCTTGAACACCGGGGAGCTGTTTTTT.

A few counts support this clonotype. The rearrangement links TRBV28 to TRBJ2-7; D possibly corresponds to TRBD1 (5 bases). There are 16 residues in the CDR3. The ends were cut back, 6 bases at V and 1 base at J, with 19 bases in the middle. Germline CDR1 is MDHEN and CDR2 is SYDVKM. The CDR3 loop reads CASSTLTASLSYEQYF. The CDR3 DNA follows: TGTGCCAGCAGCACACTGACAGCCAGCCTTTCCTACGAGCAGTACTTC.

J is TRBJ2-2 and V is TRBV5-5; 7 positions match TRBD1. The CDR3 runs to 16 residues. Unmatched junction bases numbered 4, after V lost 1 base and J lost 1 base. From germline, CDR1 is SGHKS and CDR2 YYEKEE (reference sequence). The CDR3 DNA reads as TGTGCCAGCAGCTTGTTACAGGGGATGAACACCGGGGAGCTGTTTTTT. Translating it yields CASSLLQGMNTGELFF.

The chain combines TRBV5-5 with TRBJ2-7; D ambiguous. Per germline, CDR1 SGHKS and CDR2 YYEKEE (reference sequence). The CDR3 has 14 amino acids. Trimming removed 1 base from V and 0 bases from J, with 8 bases in between. CDR3 sequence (DNA): TGTGCCAGCAGCTTGTATCCTGACTCCTACGAGCAGTACTTC. It encodes CASSLYPDSYEQYF.

The J gene is TRBJ2-1, the V gene TRBV9; D remains unclear. The CDR3 is 14 amino acids. In germline, CDR1 is SGDLS, CDR2 YYNGEE. V gave up 6 bases and J gave up 0 bases, with 10 bases separating them. The CDR3 region has the DNA TGTGCCAGCAATGACGGTAGCTCCTACAATGAGCAGTTCTTC. Its protein product is CASNDGSSYNEQFF.

The chain couples TRBV9 to TRBJ2-7; 11 bases match TRBD2. Germline CDR1 reads SGDLS; CDR2 reads YYNGEE. The CDR3 runs to 16 residues. Losses at the gene ends were 4 bases for V and 3 bases for J; bases not matched to a gene: 9. The DNA for the CDR3 is TGTGCCAGCAGCCCCCGACTAGCGGGGTCCTACTACGAGCAGTACTTC. Translation gives CASSPRLAGSYYEQYF.

J is TRBJ2-1 and V is TRBV7-9; TRBD2 matches at 7 bases. Germline values: CDR1 SEHNR, CDR2 FQNEAQ (reference sequence). This CDR3 is built from 13 residues. V lost 2 bases to trimming and J lost 8 bases; unmatched junction nucleotides: 3. CDR3 nucleotides: TGTGCCAGCAGCTTACCTAGCGGCTATGAGCAGTTCTTC. Its protein product is CASSLPSGYEQFF.

In its sample, this clonotype was seen many times. V gene TRBV28 combines with J gene TRBJ2-7; 11 bases are a match to TRBD1. Germline values: CDR1 MDHEN, CDR2 SYDVKM. J lost 4 bases, V lost 6 bases, and 8 bases had no gene match. This CDR3 is built from 15 residues. The DNA for the CDR3 is TGTGCCAGCAGCTTAACCGGGACAGGGGGTTACGAGCAGTACTTC. Its protein is CASSLTGTGGYEQYF.

The gene calls are TRBV12-3 or TRBV12-4 and TRBJ1-5; D uncertain. Trimming took 4 bases from V and 10 from J, leaving 11 bases between them. The CDR3 consists of 12 residues. CDR3 nucleotides: TGTGCCAGCAGTTCCCGTTTTGACCCCCAGCATTTT. It specifies CASSSRFDPQHF.

V gene TRBV5-1 combines with J gene TRBJ2-7; 7 bases match TRBD1. V lost 0 bases and J lost 3; bases outside the gene matches: 3. The CDR3 runs 14 residues. Germline lookup yields CDR1 SGHRS and CDR2 YFSETQ. The CDR3: CASSLARGNYEQYF. CDR3 in DNA: TGCGCCAGCAGCTTGGCCAGGGGGAACTACGAGCAGTACTTC.